These 21 T cell receptor beta chains came from one sample sequenced in a study of blood T cell repertoires in COVID-19. Clones were sequenced by immunoSEQ multiplex PCR, and TCRdb holds only the in-frame ones, with some missing. The sample holds under 200,000 clones, around nine tenths seen once. The sequencing input was peripheral blood. The receptor set was obtained from a man in his forties or fifties with active or convalescent COVID-19.

The J gene is TRBJ1-1, the V gene TRBV27; D is possibly TRBD1 (6 bases). This CDR3 has 14 residues. Trimming stripped 3 bases from V and 3 bases from J, with 11 bases between. From germline, CDR1 is MNHEY and CDR2 SMNVEV (reference sequence). The CDR3 region has the DNA TGTGCCAGCAGTTTTATGGGACATCACACTGAAGCTTTCTTT. Amino acid sequence: CASSFMGHHTEAFF.

The rearrangement links TRBV18 to TRBJ2-3; 7 bases fit TRBD2. Unmatched junction bases numbered 2, after V lost 0 bases and J lost 2 bases. From germline, CDR1 is KGHSH and CDR2 LQKENI. The CDR3 length is 15 residues. The CDR3 spells CASSPPQRDTDTQYF. In nucleotides, the CDR3 is TGTGCCAGCTCACCACCCCAGCGGGACACAGATACGCAGTATTTT.

This rearrangement joins TRBV18 to TRBJ1-6; D possibly corresponds to TRBD1 (5 bases). CDR3 length equals 15 residues. Trimming cost V 2 bases and J 8 bases, with 13 bases left between them. CDR1 is KGHSH and CDR2 is LQKENI in the germline V gene. CDR3 region: CASSPRGVSDSPLHF. CDR3 bases: TGTGCCAGCTCACCAAGGGGCGTCTCGGATTCACCCCTCCACTTT.

The gene calls are TRBV7-3 and TRBJ1-1, with D perhaps TRBD1 (5 bases). The V and J ends lost 5 bases and 2 bases respectively, with 12 bases between them. This CDR3 region has 14 residues. Germline CDR1 and CDR2: SGHTA and FQGTGA. CDR3 bases: TGTGCCAGCAGCCCCCGACAGTCTAACACTGAAGCTTTCTTT. Encoded protein: CASSPRQSNTEAFF.

CDR3 in amino acids: CASSLVAGEAFF. The CDR3 DNA follows: TGTGCCAGCAGCTTAGTGGCGGGTGAAGCTTTCTTT. The chain uses TRBV7-6 and TRBJ1-1, with D hard to call. The CDR3 totals 12 residues. The V end was cut by 1 base, the J end by 7 bases, with 7 bases between. The germline CDR1 and CDR2 sequences are SGHVS and FNYEAQ.

The V gene is TRBV18, the J gene TRBJ1-3; 7 nucleotides line up with TRBD1. The V gene's germline CDR1 is KGHSH and CDR2 LQKENI. The CDR3 has 14 amino acids. J was trimmed by 8 bases and V by 3 bases; bases with no gene match: 7. The chain's CDR3 is CASSPRQGSDTIYF. CDR3 DNA sequence: TGTGCCAGCTCACCTCGACAGGGAAGTGACACCATATATTTT.

This chain links TRBV27 with TRBJ1-5; D is ambiguous. CDR3 length equals 16 residues. Trimming took 0 bases from V and 0 from J, leaving 9 bases between them. Germline-derived CDR1 and CDR2 are MNHEY and SMNVEV (reference sequence). The CDR3 reads CASSLSSVNSNQPQHF. CDR3 DNA: TGTGCCAGCAGTTTATCGTCTGTTAATAGCAATCAGCCCCAGCATTTT.

This sequence joins TRBV7-2 and TRBJ2-5, with D possibly matching TRBD2 (5 bases). In germline, CDR1 is SGHTA, CDR2 FQGNSA. V lost 8 bases and J 2 bases, leaving 12 bases between the germline ends. CDR3 length equals 13 residues. The CDR3 loop is CASGPGIQETQYF. Here the CDR3 DNA reads TGTGCCAGCGGACCGGGGATACAAGAGACCCAGTACTTC. The full variable domain, its missing parts supplied by reference TRBV7-2 and TRBJ2-5, is GAGVSQSPSNKVTEKGKDVELRCDPISGHTALYWYRQSLGQGLEFLIYFQGNSAPDKSGLPSDRFSAERTGGSVSTLTIQRTQQEDSAVYLCASGPGIQETQYFGPGTRLLVL.

The chain uses TRBV30 and TRBJ2-1; 7 bases match TRBD2. The ends lost 5 bases at V and 0 bases at J; junction bases unmatched: 1. The CDR3 extends over 13 amino acids. Germline assignment: CDR1 GTSNPN and CDR2 SVGIG (reference sequence). The CDR3 DNA reads TGTGCCTGGCGGACTAGCTCCTACAATGAGCAGTTCTTC. This codes for CAWRTSSYNEQFF.

V usage is TRBV6-1 and J usage is TRBJ2-3, with D perhaps TRBD1 (6 bases). The CDR3 has 17 amino acids. Germline CDR1 reads MNHNS; CDR2 reads SASEGT. Deletions cut 0 bases from V and 4 bases from J, with 17 bases between. The DNA of the CDR3 is TGTGCCAGCAGTGAAGCGTTAGGCAGGGGATCGCCAGATACGCAGTATTTT. It is translated as CASSEALGRGSPDTQYF.

V is TRBV28 and J is TRBJ1-5; D not certain. The CDR3 loop spans 17 amino acids. V was pared by 4 bases and J by 1 base, with 17 bases between. Germline V CDR1 and CDR2: MDHEN, SYDVKM. The CDR3 nucleotides are TGTGCCAGCAGTTCCCTGGCGGCTGGTTCCAGCAATCAGCCCCAGCATTTT. It codes for CASSSLAAGSSNQPQHF.

CDR3 region: CASSLMGGSNNEQFF. The CDR3 bases are TGCGCCAGCAGCTTGATGGGGGGATCGAACAATGAGCAGTTCTTC. This rearrangement joins TRBV5-1 to TRBJ2-1; weak D call: TRBD2 (6 bases). The V gene's germline CDR1 is SGHRS and CDR2 YFSETQ. Trimming took off 1 base at V and 5 bases at J, with 13 bases between the two ends. The CDR3 runs to 15 residues.

This clone was detected only once. V is TRBV2 and J is TRBJ2-5; TRBD2 might be the D (6 bases). Trimming cost V 4 bases and J 1 base, with 13 bases left between them. CDR3 length: 15 residues. The germline gives CDR1 SNHLY, CDR2 FYNNEI. The CDR3, as DNA: TGTGCCAGCAGTGCGTTGGAGGGATTCCAAGAGACCCAGTACTTC. Its protein is CASSALEGFQETQYF. The full variable domain, rest sourced from reference TRBV2 and TRBJ2-5, is EPEVTQTPSHQVTQMGQEVILRCVPISNHLYFYWYRQILGQKVEFLVSFYNNEISEKSEIFDDQFSVERPDGSNFTLKIRSTKLEDSAMYFCASSALEGFQETQYFGPGTRLLVL.

This sequence joins TRBV7-2 and TRBJ2-5; D might be TRBD2 (6 bases). This CDR3 comprises 15 residues. V lost 1 base and J lost 5, with 14 bases in between. Germline CDR1 SGHTA, CDR2 FQGNSA. The CDR3 is CASSLVRLAWETQYF. The CDR3 DNA reads TGTGCCAGCAGCTTAGTTAGGCTAGCGTGGGAGACCCAGTACTTC.

The chain joins TRBV5-6 to TRBJ2-7, with 10 bases aligning to TRBD1. The junction had 5 bases not matched to a gene; V was cut back by 2 bases and J by 6 bases. The CDR3 totals 14 residues. The germline V gene has CDR1 SGHDT and CDR2 YYEEEE. The CDR3: CASSLGTGEGEQYF. CDR3 bases: TGTGCCAGCAGCTTAGGGACAGGGGAAGGCGAGCAGTACTTC.

The rearrangement uses TRBV20-1 and TRBJ1-1; the D is unclear. Trimming stripped 6 bases from V and 0 bases from J, with 5 bases between. This CDR3 contains 11 residues. Germline V lookup: CDR1 DFQATT, CDR2 SNEGSKA (reference sequence). The CDR3 spells CSAKLNTEAFF. The DNA for the CDR3 is TGCAGTGCGAAGCTGAACACTGAAGCTTTCTTT.

The rearrangement links TRBV12-3 or TRBV12-4 to TRBJ2-1; D gene unclear. The V end was cut by 5 bases, the J end by 8 bases, with 7 bases between. This CDR3 region has 11 residues. CDR3 in DNA: TGTGCCAGCAGTCTCGCGGATGAGCAGTTCTTC. Its translation is CASSLADEQFF.

J is TRBJ2-3 and V is TRBV10-3; 8 nucleotides agree with TRBD2. Germline CDR1 ENHRY, CDR2 SYGVKD. The CDR3 has 13 residues. The trim removed 7 bases at V and 5 bases at J, leaving 5 bases unmatched. In DNA, the CDR3 is TGTGCCATCACGGGGGGGGCGTTAGATACGCAGTATTTT. It codes for CAITGGALDTQYF.

The V gene is TRBV28, the J gene TRBJ2-7, with TRBD1 matching 9 bases. The CDR3 length is 14 residues. The ends lost 4 bases at V and 6 bases at J; junction bases unmatched: 7. CDR1 is MDHEN, CDR2 SYDVKM, per germline. This chain's CDR3 is CASSSRGTGREQYF. In nucleotides, the CDR3 is TGTGCCAGCAGTTCCCGAGGGACAGGGCGCGAGCAGTACTTC.

The chain recombines TRBV4-2 with TRBJ2-5; D may be TRBD1 (5 bases). The V gene lost 0 bases and the J gene lost 5 bases, with 10 bases spanning the gap. Germline CDR1 reads LGHNA; CDR2 reads YNFKEQ. This CDR3 is 14 amino acids long. CDR3 DNA: TGTGCCAGCAGCCAAGAACGGAACAGGGAGACCCAGTACTTC. It is translated as CASSQERNRETQYF.

This chain connects TRBV5-1 to TRBJ1-1, with TRBD1 matching over 7 bases. V lost 1 base and J lost 3; bases outside the gene matches: 3. CDR1 and CDR2 from the germline V gene are SGHRS and YFSETQ. The CDR3 contains 14 residues. The CDR3: CASSLQGGDTEAFF. In nucleotides, the CDR3 is TGCGCCAGCAGCTTGCAGGGGGGCGACACTGAAGCTTTCTTT.